A selection of T cell receptor beta chains follows, all from one sample in a study of regulatory T cells in long-lasting Graves disease. A single record per CDR3 protein comes from TCRdb applying MiXCR to the multiplex PCR reads. The repertoire holds 400,000 to 500,000 distinct CDR3 sequences, with 16% as singletons. This sample also appeared in a second study, on T cells in Graves' hyperthyroidism and ophthalmopathy.

The sample was peripheral blood mononuclear cells (PBMCs), taken at new diagnosis, from a patient treated with antithyroid drugs. The receptors shown here come from a woman younger than 35 with Graves disease. The CDR3 runs from the conserved cysteine through the conserved F or W. The order of the fields is D gene, J gene, clone size, V gene, CDR3 DNA, CDR3 protein. D genes are given only for firm matches. Size values are once, few and many counts, or a class for expanded clones, and some rows have none.

NA,TRBJ2-7,many,TRBV6-2/TRBV6-3,TGTGCCAGCAGTTCAGGCAGGGGAGGGGAGCAGTACTTC,CASSSGRGGEQYF
NA,TRBJ2-1,many,TRBV11-3,TGTGCCAGCAGCTCCTCGGCCGGGACAAGCTTC,CASSSSAGTSF
TRBD1,TRBJ2-4,many,TRBV28,TGTGCCAGCAGTTTATGGGGACAGATTGGGGCCAAAAACATTCAGTACTTC,CASSLWGQIGAKNIQYF
NA,TRBJ1-1,many,TRBV28,TGTGCCAGCAGGATAATCCAAGGGCTCACTGAAGCTTTCTTT,CASRIIQGLTEAFF
TRBD1,TRBJ1-2,NA,TRBV5-4,TGTGCCAGCAGCTTGAGCAACAGGGGCTACGATGGCTACACCTTC,CASSLSNRGYDGYTF
TRBD1,TRBJ2-7,many,TRBV7-2,TGTGCCAGCAGGACGACCGGGACAGCTCCTTCCTACGAGCAGTACTTC,CASRTTGTAPSYEQYF
TRBD2,TRBJ2-2,NA,TRBV15,TGTGCCACCAGCAGAGAGCCTAGCGGGAGGGTCACCGGGGAGCTGTTTTTT,CATSREPSGRVTGELFF
TRBD1,TRBJ1-3,many,TRBV20-1,TGCAGTGCGGATGGACAGGGTTACGGAAACACCATATATTTT,CSADGQGYGNTIYF
NA,TRBJ2-5,few,TRBV12-3/TRBV12-4,TGTGCCAGCAGTTCAAACAAGGGCTTTACTAAAGAGACCCAGTACTTC,CASSSNKGFTKETQYF
TRBD2,TRBJ2-7,few,TRBV28,TGTGCCAGCAATACCGTAGCGGGCTACGAGCAGTACTTC,CASNTVAGYEQYF
TRBD2,TRBJ2-1,few,TRBV19,TGTGCCAGTAGTATAGCTCTTATCTCAGCTAGCGGGTACAACAATGAGCAGTTCTTC,CASSIALISASGYNNEQFF
TRBD2,TRBJ2-1,NA,TRBV20-1,TGCAGTGCGGCCACCACTAGCGGGACATTCTACAATGAGCAGTTCTTC,CSAATTSGTFYNEQFF
TRBD1,TRBJ2-7,many,TRBV7-3,TGTGCCAGCAGCCCCTCGACAGGGGATCGTTTCGCCTACGAGCAGTACTTC,CASSPSTGDRFAYEQYF